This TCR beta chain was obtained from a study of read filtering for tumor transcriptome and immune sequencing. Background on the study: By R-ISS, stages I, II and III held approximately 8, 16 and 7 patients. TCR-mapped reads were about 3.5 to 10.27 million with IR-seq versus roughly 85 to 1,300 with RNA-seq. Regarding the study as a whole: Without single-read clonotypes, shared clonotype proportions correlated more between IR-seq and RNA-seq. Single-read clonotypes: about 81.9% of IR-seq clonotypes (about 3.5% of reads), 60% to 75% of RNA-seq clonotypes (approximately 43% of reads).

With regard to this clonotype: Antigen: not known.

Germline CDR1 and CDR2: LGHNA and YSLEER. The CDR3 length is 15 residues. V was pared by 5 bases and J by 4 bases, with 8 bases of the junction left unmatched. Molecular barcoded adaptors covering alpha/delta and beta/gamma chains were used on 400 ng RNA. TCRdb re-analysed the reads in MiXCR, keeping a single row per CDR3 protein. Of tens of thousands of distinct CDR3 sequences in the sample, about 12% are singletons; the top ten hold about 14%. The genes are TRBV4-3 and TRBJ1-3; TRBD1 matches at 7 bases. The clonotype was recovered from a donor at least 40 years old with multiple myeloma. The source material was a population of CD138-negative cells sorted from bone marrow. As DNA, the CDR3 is TGCGCCAGCAGCGACCAGACAGGGCCCGGAAACACCATATATTTT. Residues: CASSDQTGPGNTIYF.